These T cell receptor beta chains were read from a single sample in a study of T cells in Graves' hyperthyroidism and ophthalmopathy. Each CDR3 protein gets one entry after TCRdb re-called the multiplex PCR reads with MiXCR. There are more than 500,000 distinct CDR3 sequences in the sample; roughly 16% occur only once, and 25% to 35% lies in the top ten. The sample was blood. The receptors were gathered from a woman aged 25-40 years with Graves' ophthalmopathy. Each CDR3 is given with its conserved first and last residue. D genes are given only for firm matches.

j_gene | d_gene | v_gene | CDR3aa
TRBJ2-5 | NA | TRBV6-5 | CASSYSGRGQETQYF
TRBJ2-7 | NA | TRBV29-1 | CSRNEQYF
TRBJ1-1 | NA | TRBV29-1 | CSVVLQVDPEAFF
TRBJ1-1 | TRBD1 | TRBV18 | CASSPGTGGTEAFF
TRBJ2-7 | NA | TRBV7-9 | CASSLALESYEQYF
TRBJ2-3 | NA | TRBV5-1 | CASSEEGGGYTDTQYF
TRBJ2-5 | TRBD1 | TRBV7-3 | CASSLRGQGTGETQYF
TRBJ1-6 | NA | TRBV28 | CASSETDAPLHF
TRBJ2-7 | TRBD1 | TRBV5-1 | CASSPGTGAYEQYF
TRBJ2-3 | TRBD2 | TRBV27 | CASSLSASGSDTQYF
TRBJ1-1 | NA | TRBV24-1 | CATSEGGTEAFF
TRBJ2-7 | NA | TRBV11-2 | CASSLLYEQYF
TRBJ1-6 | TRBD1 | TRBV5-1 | CASSLGPTGSNSPLHF
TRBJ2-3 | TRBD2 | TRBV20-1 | CSAERERAQYF
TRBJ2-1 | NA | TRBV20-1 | CSARQGNNNEQFF
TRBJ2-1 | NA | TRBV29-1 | CSVSTLLRDEQFF
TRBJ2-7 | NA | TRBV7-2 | CASGRDTYEQYF
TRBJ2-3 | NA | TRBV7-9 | CASSSTRTYTQYF
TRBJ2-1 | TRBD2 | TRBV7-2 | CASSLARGLAHYNEQFF
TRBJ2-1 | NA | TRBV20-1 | CSAGRGWNEQFF
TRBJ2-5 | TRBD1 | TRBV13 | CASSFWTGGGQETQYF
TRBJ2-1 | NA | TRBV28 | CASSSLNSDEQFF
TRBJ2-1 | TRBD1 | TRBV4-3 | CASSQSPGQGRLNEQFF
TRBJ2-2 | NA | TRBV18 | CASSSLPGELFF
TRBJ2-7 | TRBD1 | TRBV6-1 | CASSLQGFPYEQYF
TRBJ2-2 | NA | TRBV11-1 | CASSLLSRSASAGELFF
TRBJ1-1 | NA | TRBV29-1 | CSVGVSGWGTEAFF
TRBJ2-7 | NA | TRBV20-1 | CSARMDNYEQYF
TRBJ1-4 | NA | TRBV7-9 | CASSLSGTATEKLFF
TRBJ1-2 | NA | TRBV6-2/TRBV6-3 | CASSHEFNYGYTF
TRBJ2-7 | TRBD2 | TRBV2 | CASSETSGRTYEQYF
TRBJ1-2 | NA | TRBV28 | CASSKTDRLYGYTF